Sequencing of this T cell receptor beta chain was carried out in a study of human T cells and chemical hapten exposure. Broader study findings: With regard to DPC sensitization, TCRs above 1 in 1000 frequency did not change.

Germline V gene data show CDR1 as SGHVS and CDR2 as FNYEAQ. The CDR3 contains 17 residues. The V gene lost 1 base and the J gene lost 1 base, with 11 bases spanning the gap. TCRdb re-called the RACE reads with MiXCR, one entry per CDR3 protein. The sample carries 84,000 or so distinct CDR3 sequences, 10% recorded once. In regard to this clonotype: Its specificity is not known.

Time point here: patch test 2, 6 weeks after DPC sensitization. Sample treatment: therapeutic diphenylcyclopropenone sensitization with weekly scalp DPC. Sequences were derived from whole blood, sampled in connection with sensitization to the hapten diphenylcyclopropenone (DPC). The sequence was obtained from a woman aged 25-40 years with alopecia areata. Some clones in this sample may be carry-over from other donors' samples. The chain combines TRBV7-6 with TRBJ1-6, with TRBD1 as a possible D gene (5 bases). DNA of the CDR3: TGTGCCAGCAGCTTAGAAGGGGAACCTTCCTATAATTCACCCCTCCACTTT. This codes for CASSLEGEPSYNSPLHF.